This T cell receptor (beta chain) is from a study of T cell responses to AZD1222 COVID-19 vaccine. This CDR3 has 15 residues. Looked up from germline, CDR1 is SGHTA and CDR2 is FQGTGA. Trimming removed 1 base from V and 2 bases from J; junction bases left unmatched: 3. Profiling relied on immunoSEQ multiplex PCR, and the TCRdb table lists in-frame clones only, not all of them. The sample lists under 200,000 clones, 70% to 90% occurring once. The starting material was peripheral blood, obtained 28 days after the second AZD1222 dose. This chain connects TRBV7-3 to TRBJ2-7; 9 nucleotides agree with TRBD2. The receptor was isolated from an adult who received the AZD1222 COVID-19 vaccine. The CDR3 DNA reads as TGTGCCAGCAGCTTAAGGGCGGGAGGGCCCTACGAGCAGTACTTC. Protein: CASSLRAGGPYEQYF.